Shown below are 25 T cell receptor beta chains from a single sample sequenced in a study of identical twins. In TCRdb, the 5' RACE reads were re-called with MiXCR into one record per CDR3 protein. Here the sample spans a few hundred thousand distinct CDR3 sequences, about 8.1% being singletons. These sequences were also reported in another study, on yellow fever vaccine responses in identical twins.

Sequenced: memory (CD45RO+) T cells sorted from blood. The receptor source for this set is a woman under 30 in good health.

The V gene is TRBV5-5, the J gene TRBJ2-4, with TRBD1 identical over 7 bases. Germline CDR1 SGHKS, CDR2 YYEKEE (reference sequence). V lost 4 bases, J lost 3 bases, and 13 bases stayed unmatched. CDR3 length: 17 residues. CDR3 in DNA: TGTGCCAGCAGCCCCTCACAGGGGTCTATGAGCAAAAACATTCAGTACTTC. It is translated as CASSPSQGSMSKNIQYF.

The genes are TRBV20-1 and TRBJ2-1, with TRBD2 as a possible D gene (7 bases). The CDR3 runs 14 residues. Germline loops: CDR1 DFQATT, CDR2 SNEGSKA (reference sequence). The V gene lost 6 bases and the J gene lost 6 bases, with 18 bases spanning the gap. The CDR3 sequence is CSARGLADLNEQFF. CDR3 sequence (DNA): TGCAGTGCCAGGGGTCTAGCGGATCTCAATGAGCAGTTCTTC.

The sample holds many counts of this clonotype. An end of the junction differs from the germline gene, which may be a read error. V usage is TRBV7-9 and J usage is TRBJ2-3; tentative D call: TRBD2 (6 bases). Germline values: CDR1 SEHNR, CDR2 FQNEAQ (reference sequence). CDR3 length: 14 residues. As DNA, the CDR3 is TGTGCCAGCAGCTTGGGTCGGGAGACAGACACGCAGTATTTT. Residues: CASSLGRETDTQYF.

The CDR3 sequence is CASSLRTDNSPLHF. In DNA form, the CDR3 reads TGTGCCAGCAGTTTAAGAACCGACAATTCACCCCTCCACTTT. The chain recombines TRBV27 with TRBJ1-6; D is uncertain. The CDR3 loop spans 14 amino acids. V was cut by 2 bases and J by 7 bases, with 9 bases left in between. Germline-derived CDR1 and CDR2 are MNHEY and SMNVEV (reference sequence).

Only a few counts were recorded for this clonotype. The chain is built from TRBV20-1 and TRBJ2-3; possible D gene TRBD1, 5 bases. The V and J ends lost 3 bases and 4 bases respectively, with 8 bases between them. This CDR3 has 12 residues. The germline V gene has CDR1 DFQATT and CDR2 SNEGSKA (reference sequence). Written as DNA, the CDR3 is TGCAGTGCTAGTCAGGGCCCAGATACGCAGTATTTT. This translates into CSASQGPDTQYF.

This clonotype was counted many times. The chain recombines TRBV6-1 with TRBJ2-6; TRBD1 might be the D (6 bases). The CDR3 covers 16 residues. Germline CDR1 reads MNHNS; CDR2 reads SASEGT. The germline V and J ends were trimmed by 6 bases and 2 bases, with 14 bases remaining between them. CDR3 region: CASRRINRAGANVLTF. Here the CDR3 DNA reads TGTGCCAGCAGACGAATAAACAGGGCTGGGGCCAACGTCCTGACTTTC.

The chain employs TRBV4-2 and TRBJ2-1, with D perhaps TRBD2 (7 bases). V lost 0 bases to trimming and J lost 9 bases, with 21 bases between them. CDR1 and CDR2 from the germline V gene are LGHNA and YNFKEQ. CDR3 length: 17 residues. CDR3 amino acids: CASSQDVEAGAAGEQFF. In nucleotides, the CDR3 is TGTGCCAGCAGCCAAGATGTGGAGGCGGGGGCCGCGGGTGAGCAGTTCTTC.

This chain connects TRBV7-9 to TRBJ1-1, with a weak D call TRBD1 (5 bases). Trimming removed 5 bases at V and 6 bases at J, with 16 bases between. Germline CDR1 reads SEHNR; CDR2 reads FQNEAQ (reference sequence). This CDR3 contains 14 residues. The CDR3 DNA reads as TGTGCCAGCAGCCCCGGGGCAGGGCAGGCTGAAGCTTTCTTT. It yields the protein CASSPGAGQAEAFF. Combining the CDR3 with reference TRBV7-9 and TRBJ1-1 gives the whole variable domain DTGVSQNPRHKITKRGQNVTFRCDPISEHNRLYWYRQTLGQGPEFLTYFQNEAQLEKSRLLSDRFSAERPKGSFSTLEIQRTEQGDSAMYLCASSPGAGQAEAFFGQGTRLTVV.

The chain has TRBV4-1 and TRBJ2-1; 7 nucleotides align to TRBD2. Germline V gives CDR1 MGHRA, CDR2 YSYEKL. The length of the CDR3 is 14 residues. J gave up 7 bases and V 3 bases, and 6 bases lay outside the gene matches. The CDR3 protein is CASSQFPSGNEQFF. The CDR3 bases are TGCGCCAGCAGCCAGTTTCCTAGCGGAAATGAGCAGTTCTTC.

Many counts were recorded for this clonotype. J is TRBJ2-4 and V is TRBV2; D is ambiguous. The V and J ends lost 0 bases and 3 bases respectively, with 9 bases between them. Germline V gene data show CDR1 as SNHLY and CDR2 as FYNNEI. The CDR3 is 15 amino acids. CDR3 nucleotide sequence: TGTGCCAGCAGTGAAGCGCTGTTAGGCAAAAACATTCAGTACTTC. Protein sequence: CASSEALLGKNIQYF.

The chain links TRBV24-1 to TRBJ1-1, with a weak D call TRBD1 (5 bases). There are 13 residues in the CDR3. The V and J ends lost 7 bases and 9 bases respectively, with 17 bases between them. Germline V lookup: CDR1 KGHDR, CDR2 SFDVKD. In DNA, the CDR3 is TGTGCCACCAGCCGGGACTCTCTCGGTCAAGCTTTCTTT. It specifies CATSRDSLGQAFF.

Many counts were recorded for this clonotype. V gene TRBV12-3 or TRBV12-4 combines with J gene TRBJ2-1; 9 bases are a match to TRBD1. V lost 5 bases to trimming and J lost 1 base; unmatched junction nucleotides: 6. The length of the CDR3 is 16 residues. CDR3: CASSPDRGSSYNEQFF. The CDR3 region has the DNA TGTGCCAGCAGTCCGGACAGGGGTTCTTCCTACAATGAGCAGTTCTTC.

This clonotype came up many times. The rearrangement links TRBV7-8 to TRBJ1-1, with TRBD1 identical over 9 bases. This CDR3 contains 14 residues. Looked up from germline, CDR1 is SGHVS and CDR2 is FQNEAQ. J was trimmed by 5 bases and V by 4 bases; bases with no gene match: 5. CDR3 residues: CASSSGTGWTEAFF. Here the CDR3 DNA reads TGTGCCAGCAGCTCTGGGACAGGGTGGACTGAAGCTTTCTTT. Variable domain in full (rest from reference TRBV7-8 and TRBJ1-1): GAGVSQSPRYKVAKRGQDVALRCDPISGHVSLFWYQQALGQGPEFLTYFQNEAQLDKSGLPSDRFFAERPEGSVSTLKIQRTQQEDSAVYLCASSSGTGWTEAFFGQGTRLTVV.

The J gene is TRBJ1-3, the V gene TRBV20-1; 9 bases are shared with TRBD1. Germline CDR1 DFQATT, CDR2 SNEGSKA (reference sequence). V trimming: 6 bases; J trimming: 4 bases; junction bases outside the gene matches: 7. This CDR3 contains 14 residues. The CDR3 region has the DNA TGCAGTGCGAGACTGACAGGGGGAGGAAACACCATATATTTT. It is translated as CSARLTGGGNTIYF.

The J gene is TRBJ2-3, the V gene TRBV24-1; weak D call: TRBD2 (6 bases). This CDR3 contains 15 residues. V was trimmed by 3 bases and J by 2 bases, leaving 11 bases between them. Germline V gene lookup returns CDR1 KGHDR and CDR2 SFDVKD. In DNA, the CDR3 is TGTGCCACCAGTGATCCGGGACTGACCACAGATACGCAGTATTTT. Its protein is CATSDPGLTTDTQYF.

Many counts were recorded for this clonotype. CDR3 amino acids: CAIKLGGPTDTQYF. The CDR3 coding sequence is TGTGCCATCAAGTTGGGCGGACCCACAGATACGCAGTATTTT. The chain uses TRBV10-3 and TRBJ2-3; no clear D. Looked up from germline, CDR1 is ENHRY and CDR2 is SYGVKD. CDR3 size: 14 residues. Trimming pared 7 bases from V and 2 bases from J, leaving 13 bases between.

The rearrangement uses TRBV20-1 and TRBJ2-7, with 11 bases that match TRBD2. The CDR3 sequence is 16 residues long. Trimming at V came to 4 bases and at J to 0 bases, leaving 8 bases not matched to a gene. CDR1 is DFQATT and CDR2 is SNEGSKA in the germline V gene (reference sequence). Here the CDR3 reads CSAKTSGGRSSYEQYV. The CDR3 DNA follows: TGCAGTGCTAAAACTAGCGGGGGCCGGAGCTCCTACGAGCAGTACGTC.

This clonotype was detected a few times. V and J are TRBV2 and TRBJ1-5, with D maybe TRBD1 (5 bases). The CDR3 extends over 15 amino acids. From germline, CDR1 is SNHLY and CDR2 FYNNEI. The V end was cut by 5 bases, the J end by 0 bases, with 11 bases between. Here the CDR3 reads CASSSGTDSNQPQHF. CDR3 DNA sequence: TGTGCCAGCAGTTCCGGGACGGATAGCAATCAGCCCCAGCATTTT.

This clonotype was counted ten times or more. This chain joins TRBV5-1 and TRBJ1-4; the D is unclear. This CDR3 contains 14 residues. Germline CDR1 reads SGHRS; CDR2 reads YFSETQ. With 5 bases removed from V and 0 bases from J, the gap between germline ends came to 8 bases. This CDR3 is CASSVRSTNEKLFF. In DNA, the CDR3 is TGCGCCAGCAGTGTGAGGTCAACTAATGAAAAACTGTTTTTT.

This clonotype turned up a few times. V gene TRBV29-1 combines with J gene TRBJ2-2; tentative D call: TRBD1 (6 bases). Germline V gene lookup returns CDR1 SQVTM and CDR2 ANQGSEA. V was shortened by 7 bases and J by 3 bases, with 18 bases between the two germline ends. The CDR3 has 15 amino acids. The CDR3 reads CSAWDTGSHTGELFF. For the CDR3, the DNA is TGCAGCGCATGGGATACAGGGTCCCACACCGGGGAGCTGTTTTTT.

This clonotype was detected a few times. The rearrangement uses TRBV12-3 or TRBV12-4 and TRBJ1-2, with 7 positions matching TRBD1. The CDR3 sequence is 14 residues long. V lost 6 bases to trimming and J lost 7 bases; unmatched junction nucleotides: 11. The CDR3 is CASSHRGGGAGYTF. CDR3 DNA: TGTGCCAGCAGCCACCGAGGAGGGGGCGCTGGCTACACCTTC.

Many counts were recorded for this clonotype. A junction end diverges from the germline sequence, so it may reflect a read error. DNA of the CDR3: TGCGCCAGCAGCGGTCCTAGGAGGACAGGGGGGAACGCCGGGGAGCTGTTTTTT. This translates into CASSGPRRTGGNAGELFF. V is TRBV5-1 and J is TRBJ2-2; 10 positions match TRBD1. CDR1 SGHRS and CDR2 YFSETQ come from the germline V gene. There are 18 residues in the CDR3.

There are a few counts of this clonotype. The genes are TRBV12-3 or TRBV12-4 and TRBJ1-4; the D is unclear. The CDR3 sequence is 15 residues long. V lost 0 bases and J lost 5, with 10 bases in between. The DNA for the CDR3 is TGTGCCAGCAGTTTAGCGTGGCAGCAGAATGAAAAACTGTTTTTT. It codes for CASSLAWQQNEKLFF.

This clonotype was counted many times. V and J are TRBV7-9 and TRBJ2-5, with D unresolved. Trimming shortened V by 5 bases and J by 7 bases, and 11 bases separated the two germline ends. The CDR3 consists of 12 residues. Germline CDR1 is SEHNR and CDR2 is FQNEAQ (reference sequence). CDR3 sequence: CASSQNPGTQYF. The CDR3 DNA sequence: TGTGCCAGCAGCCAGAACCCCGGGACCCAGTACTTC.

For this clonotype: This may be a read error: a much more frequent sequence differs by one nucleotide. This chain joins TRBV20-1 and TRBJ2-1; 7 bases are a match to TRBD1. The CDR3 length is 15 residues. The V gene end was trimmed by 2 bases and the J gene end by 1 base; junction bases not matched to a gene: 5. CDR1 is DFQATT, CDR2 SNEGSKA, per germline (reference sequence). The DNA for the CDR3 is TGCAGTGCTAGACTCGGGACAGATTCCTACAATGAGCAGTTCTTC. This gives the protein CSARLGTDSYNEQFF.